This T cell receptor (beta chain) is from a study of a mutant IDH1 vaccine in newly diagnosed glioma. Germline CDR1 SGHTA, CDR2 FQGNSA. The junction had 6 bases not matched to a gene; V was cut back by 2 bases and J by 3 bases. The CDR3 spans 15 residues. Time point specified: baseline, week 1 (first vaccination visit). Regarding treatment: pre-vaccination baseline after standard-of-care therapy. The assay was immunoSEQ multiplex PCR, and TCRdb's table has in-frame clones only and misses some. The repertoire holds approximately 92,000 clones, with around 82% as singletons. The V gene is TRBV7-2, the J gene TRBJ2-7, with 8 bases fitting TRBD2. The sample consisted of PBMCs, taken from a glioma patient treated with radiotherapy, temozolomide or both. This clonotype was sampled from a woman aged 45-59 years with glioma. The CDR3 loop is CASSLRGGGYYEQYF. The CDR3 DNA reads TGTGCCAGCAGCTTAAGGGGCGGGGGGTACTACGAGCAGTACTTC.